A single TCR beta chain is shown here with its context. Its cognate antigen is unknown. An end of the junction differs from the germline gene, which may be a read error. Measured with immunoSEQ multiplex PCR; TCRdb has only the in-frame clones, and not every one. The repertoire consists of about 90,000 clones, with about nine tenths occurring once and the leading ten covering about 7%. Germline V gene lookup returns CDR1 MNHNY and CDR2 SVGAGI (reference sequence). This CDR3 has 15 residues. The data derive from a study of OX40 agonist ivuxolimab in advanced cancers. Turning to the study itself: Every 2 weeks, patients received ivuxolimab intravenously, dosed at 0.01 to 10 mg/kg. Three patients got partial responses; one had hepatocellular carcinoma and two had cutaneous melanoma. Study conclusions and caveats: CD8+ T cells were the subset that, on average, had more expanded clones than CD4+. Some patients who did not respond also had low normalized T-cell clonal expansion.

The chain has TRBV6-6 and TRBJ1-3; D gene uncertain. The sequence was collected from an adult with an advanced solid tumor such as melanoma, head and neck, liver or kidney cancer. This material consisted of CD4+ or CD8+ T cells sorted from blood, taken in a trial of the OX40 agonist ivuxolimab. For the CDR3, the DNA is TGTGCCAGCAGTTACCTGCTAAGCTCTGGAAGCACCATATATTTT. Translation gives CASSYLLSSGSTIYF.